The source of this T cell receptor (beta chain) is a study of regulatory T cells in long-lasting Graves disease. Arm-PCR of CDR3 regions and iRepertoire HTBI primers were used to build TCR beta libraries. TCRdb fed the multiplex PCR reads into MiXCR, producing one record per CDR3 protein. The profile shows about 660,000 distinct CDR3 sequences, around 30% of them singletons. On this clonotype: Antigen unknown.

Time point indicated: persistent/refractory GD, antithyroid drugs over 5 years with positive TRAb. PBMC RNA was the source of the TCR library. Whole-study results and caveats: A greater number of public clonotypes (more than 2,500) was shared by persistent patients than by new patients (roughly 930). Patients with persistent disease showed a bias toward TRBV28, TRBJ1-2 and TRBJ2-5.

The V and J ends lost 2 bases and 0 bases respectively, with 7 bases between them. Germline values: CDR1 SGHTA, CDR2 FQGTGA. The CDR3 runs to 14 residues. The clonotype originates from a female donor with Graves disease. Sequencing used peripheral blood mononuclear cells (PBMCs), obtained when the disease was refractory, from a patient treated with antithyroid drugs. The chain recombines TRBV7-3 with TRBJ2-5; D remains unclear. The CDR3 is CASSLLGYQETQYF. Written as DNA, the CDR3 is TGTGCCAGCAGCTTATTAGGGTACCAAGAGACCCAGTACTTC. Full variable domain (outside the CDR3, taken from reference TRBV7-3 and TRBJ2-5): GAGVSQTPSNKVTEKGKYVELRCDPISGHTALYWYRQSLGQGPEFLIYFQGTGAADDSGLPNDRFFAVRPEGSVSTLKIQRTERGDSAVYLCASSLLGYQETQYFGPGTRLLVL.